The text below deals with one T cell receptor (beta chain). Unique molecular identifiers were incorporated into the prepared TCRbeta library. Via MiXCR, TCRdb re-called the PCR reads, giving one row per CDR3 protein. This table holds about 500,000 distinct CDR3 sequences, less than 35% found once. The data belong to a study of T-cell reconstitution after alpha-beta-depleted transplantation in children. Germline V gives CDR1 SGHRS, CDR2 YFSETQ. V shed 1 base and J shed 1 base, with 9 bases lying between them. The length of the CDR3 is 14 residues. The chain employs TRBV5-1 and TRBJ2-7; D not resolved. This clonotype was obtained from a human donor who donated a stem cell graft to a child with aplastic anemia. This specimen was PBMCs from the stem cell graft donor, taken from the stem cell graft. This CDR3 reads CASSLPDQSYEQYF. The CDR3 DNA reads TGCGCCAGCAGCTTGCCCGACCAATCCTACGAGCAGTACTTC. The entire variable domain, with the rest obtained from reference TRBV5-1 and TRBJ2-7, is as follows: KAGVTQTPRYLIKTRGQQVTLSCSPISGHRSVSWYQQTPGQGLQFLFEYFSETQRNKGNFPGRFSGRQFSNSRSEMNVSTLELGDSALYLCASSLPDQSYEQYFGPGTRLTVT.